What follows are 28 T cell receptor beta chains derived from one specimen sequenced in a study of blood T cell repertoires in COVID-19. Sequenced by immunoSEQ multiplex PCR; TCRdb stores in-frame clones only, minus some. The sample consists of under 350,000 clones, under 90% of them appearing once. The material sequenced was peripheral blood. These receptors originate from a woman in her 50s who had recovered from COVID-19.

This clone was seen a single time. This chain links TRBV9 with TRBJ2-7; TRBD1 matches at 8 bases. Per the germline V gene, CDR1 is SGDLS and CDR2 is YYNGEE. This CDR3 region has 15 residues. Losses at the gene ends were 2 bases for V and 7 bases for J; bases not matched to a gene: 11. CDR3 loop: CASSVNGQGGGEQYF. DNA for the CDR3: TGTGCCAGCAGCGTCAATGGACAGGGAGGAGGTGAGCAGTACTTC.

The genes are TRBV18 and TRBJ2-5, with a possible D match to TRBD2 (5 bases). Germline values: CDR1 KGHSH, CDR2 LQKENI. Trimming took off 0 bases at V and 4 bases at J, with 6 bases between the two ends. The CDR3 covers 13 residues. The CDR3, as DNA: TGTGCCAGCTCACCACCGAGCGGAGAGACCCAGTACTTC. Translation gives CASSPPSGETQYF.

A word on this clone: Different DNA sequences within this sample yield the same CDR3. The CDR3 region is CASSSGQGYEQYF. The CDR3 coding sequence is TGTGCCAGCAGTTCGGGACAGGGGTACGAGCAGTACTTC. V usage is TRBV28 and J usage is TRBJ2-7; 10 nucleotides line up with TRBD1. CDR3 size: 13 residues. Germline CDR1 reads MDHEN; CDR2 reads SYDVKM. The junction had 1 base not matched to a gene; V was cut back by 4 bases and J by 4 bases.

The chain carries TRBV2 and TRBJ2-1; 11 bases agree with TRBD2. The junction had 11 bases not matched to a gene; V was cut back by 5 bases and J by 8 bases. The V gene's germline CDR1 is SNHLY and CDR2 FYNNEI. The CDR3 totals 16 residues. For the CDR3, the DNA is TGTGCCAGCAGTTTAACGGGGACTAGCGGTAGGGATGAGCAGTTCTTC. This translates into CASSLTGTSGRDEQFF. The whole variable domain, filled in from reference TRBV2 and TRBJ2-1, reads EPEVTQTPSHQVTQMGQEVILRCVPISNHLYFYWYRQILGQKVEFLVSFYNNEISEKSEIFDDQFSVERPDGSNFTLKIRSTKLEDSAMYFCASSLTGTSGRDEQFFGPGTRLTVL.

The chain recombines TRBV7-9 with TRBJ2-7; no clear D. Trimming cost V 9 bases and J 3 bases, with 12 bases left between them. This CDR3 is built from 12 residues. The germline gives CDR1 SEHNR, CDR2 FQNEAQ (reference sequence). CDR3 sequence reads: CASTGTYYEQYF. DNA of the CDR3: TGTGCCAGTACCGGTACTTACTACGAGCAGTACTTC.

The rearrangement uses TRBV7-9 and TRBJ2-7; D gene uncertain. From germline, CDR1 is SEHNR and CDR2 FQNEAQ (reference sequence). The CDR3 is 12 residues long. Between the trimmed V and J ends, which lost 5 bases and 6 bases, there was a span of 11 bases. The CDR3 region has the DNA TGTGCCAGCAGCCTTCTGGGCTCCGAGCAGTACTTC. Its protein product is CASSLLGSEQYF.

The chain links TRBV7-2 to TRBJ1-5; tentatively, D is TRBD1 (5 bases). Trimming removed 0 bases at V and 2 bases at J, with 8 bases between. This CDR3 region has 15 residues. CDR1 SGHTA and CDR2 FQGNSA come from the germline V gene. CDR3 sequence reads: CASSLATRGNQPQHF. DNA for the CDR3: TGTGCCAGCAGCTTAGCTACCAGGGGCAATCAGCCCCAGCATTTT.

The gene calls are TRBV27 and TRBJ1-6; D not certain. The germline V gene has CDR1 MNHEY and CDR2 SMNVEV (reference sequence). Trimming cost V 6 bases and J 6 bases, with 9 bases left between them. This CDR3 is built from 13 residues. The CDR3 DNA follows: TGTGCCAGCAGCCTAGGTCTTAATTCACCCCTCCACTTT. Its translation is CASSLGLNSPLHF.

The rearrangement links TRBV5-1 to TRBJ2-7; TRBD2 matches at 10 bases. CDR3 length equals 13 residues. With V trimmed by 7 bases and J by 4 bases, 5 bases remained unmatched. Germline CDR1 SGHRS, CDR2 YFSETQ. The CDR3 protein is CASCPSGGYEQYF. In DNA, the CDR3 is TGCGCCAGCTGTCCTAGCGGGGGATACGAGCAGTACTTC.

This chain uses TRBV7-9 with TRBJ2-7; D uncertain. Trimming removed 0 bases at V and 2 bases at J, with 11 bases between. There are 15 residues in the CDR3. Germline lookup yields CDR1 SEHNR and CDR2 FQNEAQ (reference sequence). CDR3 DNA: TGTGCCAGCAGCTTAGCTGGTTGGCAGACCTACGAGCAGTACTTC. This codes for CASSLAGWQTYEQYF.

This clone has just a few counts. The chain uses TRBV27 and TRBJ2-3; D not certain. CDR3 length: 14 amino acids. V was trimmed by 2 bases and J by 2 bases, leaving 8 bases between them. Per the germline V gene, CDR1 is MNHEY and CDR2 is SMNVEV (reference sequence). The CDR3 region has the DNA TGTGCCAGCAGTTTACGAGGATACACAGATACGCAGTATTTT. Translated, it gives CASSLRGYTDTQYF.

This sequence joins TRBV12-3 or TRBV12-4 and TRBJ2-3, with D possibly matching TRBD2 (5 bases). V lost 8 bases, J lost 6 bases, and 15 bases lay in between. This CDR3 is built from 13 residues. The CDR3: CASEDGVGDTQYF. The CDR3 DNA reads as TGTGCCAGCGAAGACGGGGTCGGGGATACGCAGTATTTT.

V is TRBV7-9 and J is TRBJ2-7; possibly TRBD2 for D (6 bases). Germline CDR1 is SEHNR and CDR2 is FQNEAQ (reference sequence). The V and J ends lost 3 bases and 0 bases respectively, with 12 bases between them. The CDR3 covers 15 residues. The DNA for the CDR3 is TGTGCCAGCAGCTTGGGGGGACCTATCTCCTACGAGCAGTACTTC. Protein sequence: CASSLGGPISYEQYF.

This clone turned up a few times. The chain is built from TRBV28 and TRBJ1-5; 7 nucleotides agree with TRBD1. V shed 8 bases, J shed 4 bases, and the junction held 11 bases outside the gene matches. This CDR3 contains 15 residues. Germline V lookup: CDR1 MDHEN, CDR2 SYDVKM. DNA for the CDR3: TGTGCCAGCGTGAAGGTCACAGGGGTAAATCAGCCCCAGCATTTT. It codes for CASVKVTGVNQPQHF.

The chain links TRBV28 to TRBJ1-1; D may be TRBD1 (5 bases). The CDR3 sequence is 14 residues long. The germline V gene encodes CDR1 MDHEN and CDR2 SYDVKM. Deletions cut 5 bases from V and 0 bases from J, with 10 bases between. For the CDR3, the DNA is TGTGCCAGCAGTCCGGGGGGGATGAACACTGAAGCTTTCTTT. Its translation is CASSPGGMNTEAFF.

The chain recombines TRBV27 with TRBJ2-1; 9 nucleotides line up with TRBD2. The CDR3 is 15 amino acids. J lost 4 bases, V lost 3 bases, and 4 bases had no gene match. CDR1 MNHEY and CDR2 SMNVEV come from the germline V gene (reference sequence). The CDR3 protein is CASSLMTSGYNEQFF. The CDR3 DNA reads TGTGCCAGCAGTTTGATGACTAGCGGATACAATGAGCAGTTCTTC.

This clone turned up a few times. The V gene is TRBV2, the J gene TRBJ2-7; 8 nucleotides align to TRBD2. From germline, CDR1 is SNHLY and CDR2 FYNNEI. Trimming took 5 bases from V and 2 from J; bases not matched to a gene: 14. The CDR3 length is 17 residues. CDR3 region: CASSRRRTSLTPYEQYF. CDR3 sequence (DNA): TGTGCCAGCAGTAGACGTCGGACTAGCCTAACACCCTACGAGCAGTACTTC.

This clone was seen only once. This chain joins TRBV7-8 and TRBJ2-3; no clear D. CDR1 and CDR2 (germline): SGHVS, FQNEAQ. The V end lost 1 base, the J end lost 0 bases, and 8 bases lay between the germline ends. The CDR3 covers 15 residues. The CDR3 reads CASSLDSPSTDTQYF. The CDR3 DNA reads TGTGCCAGCAGCTTAGACAGCCCTAGCACAGATACGCAGTATTTT.

The chain combines TRBV18 with TRBJ2-5; 10 bases fit TRBD1. CDR1 is KGHSH, CDR2 LQKENI, per germline. The CDR3 runs 16 residues. The V gene end was trimmed by 3 bases and the J gene end by 4 bases; junction bases not matched to a gene: 8. CDR3 amino acids: CASSPFGTGVGETQYF. The CDR3 DNA reads as TGTGCCAGCTCACCCTTCGGGACAGGGGTTGGAGAGACCCAGTACTTC.

The genes are TRBV6-4 and TRBJ1-2, with 9 positions matching TRBD1. From germline, CDR1 is MRHNA and CDR2 SNTAGT. Unmatched junction bases numbered 10, after V lost 0 bases and J lost 8 bases. The length of the CDR3 is 16 residues. The CDR3 spells CASSDSTGGAWGGYTF. The CDR3 DNA follows: TGTGCCAGCAGTGACTCGACAGGGGGGGCATGGGGCGGCTACACCTTC.

The V call is TRBV6-5, the J call TRBJ1-5, with D possibly TRBD1 on 5 matching bases. V was shortened by 5 bases and J by 7 bases, with 15 bases between the two germline ends. Germline CDR1 reads MNHEY; CDR2 reads SVGAGI. CDR3 length: 14 residues. CDR3 amino acids: CASSPSSRGQPQHF. In DNA, the CDR3 is TGTGCCAGCAGTCCCTCGTCTAGGGGACAGCCCCAGCATTTT.

The gene calls are TRBV27 and TRBJ2-7; TRBD2 matches 9 bases. The CDR3 runs 16 residues. V lost 2 bases, J lost 3 bases, and 8 bases stayed unmatched. CDR1 and CDR2 from the germline V gene are MNHEY and SMNVEV (reference sequence). DNA of the CDR3: TGTGCCAGCAGTTTAGGATTAGCGGGAGTTCGCTACGAGCAGTACTTC. This translates into CASSLGLAGVRYEQYF.

This chain joins TRBV6-5 and TRBJ1-2; TRBD1 matches 8 bases. Germline CDR1 and CDR2: MNHEY and SVGAGI. The CDR3 sequence is 13 residues long. The ends lost 7 bases at V and 2 bases at J; junction bases unmatched: 3. CDR3 in DNA: TGTGCCAGCACCTGGACAGGGAACTATGGCTACACCTTC. It specifies CASTWTGNYGYTF.

The chain recombines TRBV28 with TRBJ2-5; the D gene is possibly TRBD1 (6 bases). Germline V gene data show CDR1 as MDHEN and CDR2 as SYDVKM. V lost 3 bases, J lost 0 bases, and 11 bases lay in between. CDR3 length equals 15 residues. CDR3 bases: TGTGCCAGCAGTTTGGGGACACCGTACCAAGAGACCCAGTACTTC. Translation: CASSLGTPYQETQYF.

This clone came up once. The chain carries TRBV7-2 and TRBJ1-2; TRBD1 is a possible D gene (5 bases). V dropped 6 bases and J dropped 7 bases, with 12 bases sitting between them. Looked up from germline, CDR1 is SGHTA and CDR2 is FQGNSA. The CDR3 consists of 12 residues. The CDR3: CASRPGGGGYTF. The DNA of the CDR3 is TGTGCCAGCAGACCCGGGGGGGGTGGCTACACCTTC.

The chain has TRBV19 and TRBJ1-2, with 9 bases lining up with TRBD1. The V segment lost 6 bases and the J segment 7 bases; nucleotides outside the gene matches: 9. CDR1 LNHDA and CDR2 SQIVND come from the germline V gene (reference sequence). This CDR3 has 14 amino acids. The CDR3 protein is CASRSRDRATGYTF. The DNA for the CDR3 is TGTGCCAGTAGGAGCCGGGACAGGGCGACTGGCTACACCTTC.

The chain employs TRBV29-1 and TRBJ2-1; 8 bases agree with TRBD2. The CDR3 runs to 14 residues. The V segment lost 5 bases and the J segment 4 bases; nucleotides outside the gene matches: 7. Germline V CDR1 and CDR2: SQVTM, ANQGSEA. CDR3 amino acids: CSVNLQRGYNEQFF. The CDR3 bases are TGCAGCGTTAACCTACAGCGGGGGTACAATGAGCAGTTCTTC.

The rearrangement links TRBV5-5 to TRBJ2-2; maybe TRBD2 (5 bases). The CDR3 consists of 15 residues. With 2 bases removed from V and 4 bases from J, the gap between germline ends came to 12 bases. CDR1 SGHKS and CDR2 YYEKEE come from the germline V gene (reference sequence). This chain's CDR3 is CASSFVWRSTGELFF. In DNA form, the CDR3 reads TGTGCCAGCAGCTTCGTATGGAGGAGCACCGGGGAGCTGTTTTTT. The variable domain in full, completed from reference TRBV5-5 and TRBJ2-2, reads DAGVTQSPTHLIKTRGQQVTLRCSPISGHKSVSWYQQVLGQGPQFIFQYYEKEERGRGNFPDRFSARQFPNYSSELNVNALLLGDSALYLCASSFVWRSTGELFFGEGSRLTVL.